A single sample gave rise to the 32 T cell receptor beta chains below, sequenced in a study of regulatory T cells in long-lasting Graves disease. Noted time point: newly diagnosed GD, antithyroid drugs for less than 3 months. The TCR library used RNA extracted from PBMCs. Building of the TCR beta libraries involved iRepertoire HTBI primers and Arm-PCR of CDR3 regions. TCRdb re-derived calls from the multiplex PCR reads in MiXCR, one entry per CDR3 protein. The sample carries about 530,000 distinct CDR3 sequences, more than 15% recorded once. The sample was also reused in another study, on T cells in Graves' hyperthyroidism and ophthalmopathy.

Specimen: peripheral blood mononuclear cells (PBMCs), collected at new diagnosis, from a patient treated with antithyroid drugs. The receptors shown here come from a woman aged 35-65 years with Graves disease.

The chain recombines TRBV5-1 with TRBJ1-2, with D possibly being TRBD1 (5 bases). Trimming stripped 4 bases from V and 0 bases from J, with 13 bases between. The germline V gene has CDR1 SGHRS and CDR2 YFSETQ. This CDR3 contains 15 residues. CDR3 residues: CASSASGGSNYGYTF. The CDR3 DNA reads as TGCGCCAGCAGCGCTTCGGGGGGATCTAACTATGGCTACACCTTC.

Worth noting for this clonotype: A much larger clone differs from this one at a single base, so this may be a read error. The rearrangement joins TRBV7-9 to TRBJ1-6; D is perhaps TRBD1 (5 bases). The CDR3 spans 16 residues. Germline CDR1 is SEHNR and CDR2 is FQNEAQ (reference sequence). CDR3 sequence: CAGSLAGGGGNSPLHF. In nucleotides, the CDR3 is TGTGCCGGCAGCTTAGCGGGGGGGGGTGGCAATTCACCCCTCCACTTT.

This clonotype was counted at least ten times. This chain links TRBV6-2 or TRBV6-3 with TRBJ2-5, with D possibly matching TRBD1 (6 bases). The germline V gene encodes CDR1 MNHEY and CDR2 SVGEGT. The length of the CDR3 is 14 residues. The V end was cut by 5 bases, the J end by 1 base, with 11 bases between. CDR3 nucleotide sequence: TGTGCCAGCAGTGAACAGGGAAGCCAAGAGACCCAGTACTTC. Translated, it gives CASSEQGSQETQYF.

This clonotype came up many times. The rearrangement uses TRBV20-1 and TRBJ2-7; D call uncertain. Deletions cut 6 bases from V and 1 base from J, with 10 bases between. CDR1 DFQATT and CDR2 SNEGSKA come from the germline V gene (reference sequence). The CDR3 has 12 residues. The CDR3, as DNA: TGCAGTGCCCGGTTAGGGTCCTACGAGCAGTACTTC. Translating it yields CSARLGSYEQYF.

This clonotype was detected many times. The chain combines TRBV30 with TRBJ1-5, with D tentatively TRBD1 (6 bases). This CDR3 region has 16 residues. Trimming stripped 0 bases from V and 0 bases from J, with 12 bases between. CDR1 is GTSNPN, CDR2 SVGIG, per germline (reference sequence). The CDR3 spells CAWSVGTSVSNQPQHF. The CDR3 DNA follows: TGTGCCTGGAGTGTTGGGACAAGTGTTAGCAATCAGCCCCAGCATTTT.

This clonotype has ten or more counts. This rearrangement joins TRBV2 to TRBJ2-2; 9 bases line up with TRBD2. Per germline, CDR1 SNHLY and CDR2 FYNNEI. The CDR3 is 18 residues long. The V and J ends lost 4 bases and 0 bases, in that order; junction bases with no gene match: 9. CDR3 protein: CASSVPRLAEPNTGELFF. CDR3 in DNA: TGTGCCAGCAGTGTCCCACGACTAGCGGAGCCGAACACCGGGGAGCTGTTTTTT.

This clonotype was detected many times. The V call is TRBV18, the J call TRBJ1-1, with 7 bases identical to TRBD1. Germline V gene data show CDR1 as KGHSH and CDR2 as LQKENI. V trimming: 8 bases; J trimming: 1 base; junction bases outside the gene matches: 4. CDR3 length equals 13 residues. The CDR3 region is CASSGDRNTEAFF. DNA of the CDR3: TGTGCCAGCAGTGGGGACAGGAACACTGAAGCTTTCTTT. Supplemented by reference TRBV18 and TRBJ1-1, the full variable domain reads NAGVMQNPRHLVRRRGQEARLRCSPMKGHSHVYWYRQLPEEGLKFMVYLQKENIIDESGMPKERFSAEFPKEGPSILRIQQVVRGDSAAYFCASSGDRNTEAFFGQGTRLTVV.

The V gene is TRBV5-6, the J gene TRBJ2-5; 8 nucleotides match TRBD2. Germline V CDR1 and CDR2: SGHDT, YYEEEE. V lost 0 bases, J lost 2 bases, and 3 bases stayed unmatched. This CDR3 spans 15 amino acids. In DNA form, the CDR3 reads TGTGCCAGCAGCTTGGTCGGGGGGGCGCAAGAGACCCAGTACTTC. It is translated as CASSLVGGAQETQYF.

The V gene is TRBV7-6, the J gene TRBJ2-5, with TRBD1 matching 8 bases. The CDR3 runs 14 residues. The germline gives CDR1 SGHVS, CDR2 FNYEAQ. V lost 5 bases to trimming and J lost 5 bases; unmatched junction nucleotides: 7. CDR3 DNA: TGTGCCAGCAGCCTCCGACAGGGGTCGGAGACCCAGTACTTC. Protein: CASSLRQGSETQYF.

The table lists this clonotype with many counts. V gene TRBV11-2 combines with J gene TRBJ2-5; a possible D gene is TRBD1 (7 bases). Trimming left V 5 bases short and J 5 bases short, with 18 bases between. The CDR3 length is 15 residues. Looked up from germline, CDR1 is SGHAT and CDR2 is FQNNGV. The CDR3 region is CASSRGTVFVETQYF. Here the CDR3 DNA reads TGTGCCAGCAGCCGCGGGACAGTCTTCGTGGAGACCCAGTACTTC. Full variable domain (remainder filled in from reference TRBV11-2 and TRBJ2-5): EAGVAQSPRYKIIEKRQSVAFWCNPISGHATLYWYQQILGQGPKLLIQFQNNGVVDDSQLPKDRFSAERLKGVDSTLKIQPAKLEDSAVYLCASSRGTVFVETQYFGPGTRLLVL.

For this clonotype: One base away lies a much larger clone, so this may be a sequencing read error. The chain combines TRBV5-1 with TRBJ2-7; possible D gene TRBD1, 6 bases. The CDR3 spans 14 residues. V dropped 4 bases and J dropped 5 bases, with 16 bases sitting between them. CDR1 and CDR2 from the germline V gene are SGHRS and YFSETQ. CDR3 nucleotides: TGCGCCAGCAGCATGGACAGTGTAGGAGACGAGCAGTACTTC. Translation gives CASSMDSVGDEQYF.

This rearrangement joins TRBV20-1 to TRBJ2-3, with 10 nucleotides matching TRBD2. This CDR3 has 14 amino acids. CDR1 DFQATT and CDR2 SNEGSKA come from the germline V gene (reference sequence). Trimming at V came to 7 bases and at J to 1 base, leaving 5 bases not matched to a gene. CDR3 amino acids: CSVSGTSGTDTQYF. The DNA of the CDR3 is TGCAGTGTTAGTGGGACTAGCGGCACAGATACGCAGTATTTT.

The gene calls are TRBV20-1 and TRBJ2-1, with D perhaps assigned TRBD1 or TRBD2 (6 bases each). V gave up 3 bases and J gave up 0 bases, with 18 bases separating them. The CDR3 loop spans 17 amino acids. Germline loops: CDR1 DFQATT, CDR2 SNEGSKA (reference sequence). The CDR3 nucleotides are TGCAGTGCTAGGCCACGGGGGCCCCGGAGCTCCTACAATGAGCAGTTCTTC. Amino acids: CSARPRGPRSSYNEQFF.

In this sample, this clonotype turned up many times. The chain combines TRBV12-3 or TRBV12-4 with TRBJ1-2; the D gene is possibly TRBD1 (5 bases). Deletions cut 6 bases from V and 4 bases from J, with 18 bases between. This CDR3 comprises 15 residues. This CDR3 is CASSTWGGESYGYTF. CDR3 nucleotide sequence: TGTGCCAGCAGCACATGGGGGGGTGAGAGCTATGGCTACACCTTC.

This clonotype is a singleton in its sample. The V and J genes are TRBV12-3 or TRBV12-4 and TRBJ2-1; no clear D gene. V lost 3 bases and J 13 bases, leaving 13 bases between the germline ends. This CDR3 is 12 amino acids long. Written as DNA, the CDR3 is TGTGCCAGCAGTTTGGCCGGAGCCTCTCAGTTCTTC. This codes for CASSLAGASQFF.

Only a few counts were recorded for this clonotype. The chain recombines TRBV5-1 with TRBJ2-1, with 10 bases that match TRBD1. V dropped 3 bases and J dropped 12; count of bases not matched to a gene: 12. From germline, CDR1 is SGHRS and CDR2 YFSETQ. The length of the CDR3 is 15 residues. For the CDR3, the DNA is TGCGCCAGCAGCTCTCGACAGGGGGCAATGGGGGGGCAGTTCTTC. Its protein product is CASSSRQGAMGGQFF.

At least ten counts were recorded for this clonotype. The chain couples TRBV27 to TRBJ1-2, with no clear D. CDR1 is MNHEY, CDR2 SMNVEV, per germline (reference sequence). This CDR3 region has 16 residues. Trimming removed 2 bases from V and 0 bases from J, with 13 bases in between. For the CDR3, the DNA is TGTGCCAGCAGTTTAGTGGGGAATGCCCCTAACTATGGCTACACCTTC. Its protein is CASSLVGNAPNYGYTF.

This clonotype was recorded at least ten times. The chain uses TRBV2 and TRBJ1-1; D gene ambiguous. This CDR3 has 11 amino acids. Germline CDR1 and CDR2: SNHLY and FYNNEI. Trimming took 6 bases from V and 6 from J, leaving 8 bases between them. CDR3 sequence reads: CASRMRAEAFF. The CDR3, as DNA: TGTGCCAGCAGGATGAGAGCTGAAGCTTTCTTT.

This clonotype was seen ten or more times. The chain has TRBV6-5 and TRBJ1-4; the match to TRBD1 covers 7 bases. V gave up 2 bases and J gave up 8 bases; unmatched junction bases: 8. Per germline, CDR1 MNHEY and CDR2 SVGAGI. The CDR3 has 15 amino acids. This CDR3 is CASSYVTGKDEKLFF. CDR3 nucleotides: TGTGCCAGCAGTTACGTGACAGGGAAGGACGAAAAACTGTTTTTT.

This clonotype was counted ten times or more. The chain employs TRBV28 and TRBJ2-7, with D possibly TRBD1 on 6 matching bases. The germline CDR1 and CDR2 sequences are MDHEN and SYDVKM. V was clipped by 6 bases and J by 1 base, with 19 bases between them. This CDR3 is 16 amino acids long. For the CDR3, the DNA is TGTGCCAGCAGCCTCATCTCGGGACACGATTCCTACGAGCAGTACTTC. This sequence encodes CASSLISGHDSYEQYF.

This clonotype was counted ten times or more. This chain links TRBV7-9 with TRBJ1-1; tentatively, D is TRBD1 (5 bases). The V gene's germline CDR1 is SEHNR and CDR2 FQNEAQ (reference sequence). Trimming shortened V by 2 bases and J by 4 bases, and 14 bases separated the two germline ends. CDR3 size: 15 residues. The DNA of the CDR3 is TGTGCCAGCAGCTTACAAGGGGCGGGCGGCACTGAAGCTTTCTTT. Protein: CASSLQGAGGTEAFF. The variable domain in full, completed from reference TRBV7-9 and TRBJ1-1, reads DTGVSQNPRHKITKRGQNVTFRCDPISEHNRLYWYRQTLGQGPEFLTYFQNEAQLEKSRLLSDRFSAERPKGSFSTLEIQRTEQGDSAMYLCASSLQGAGGTEAFFGQGTRLTVV.

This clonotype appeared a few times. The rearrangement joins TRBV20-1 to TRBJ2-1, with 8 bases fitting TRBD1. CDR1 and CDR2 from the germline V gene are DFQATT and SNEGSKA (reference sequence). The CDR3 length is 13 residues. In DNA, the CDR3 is TGCAGGGGGACAGGCGAGGGGTACAATGAGCAGTTCTTC. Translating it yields CRGTGEGYNEQFF.

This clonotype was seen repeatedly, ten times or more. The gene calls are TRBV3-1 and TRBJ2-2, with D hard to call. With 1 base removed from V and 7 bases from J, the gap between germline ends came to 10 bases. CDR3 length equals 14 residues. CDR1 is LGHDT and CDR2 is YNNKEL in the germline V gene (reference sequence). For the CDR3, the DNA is TGTGCCAGCAGCCAAGGGGTCCTGTACGGGGAGCTGTTTTTT. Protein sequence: CASSQGVLYGELFF.

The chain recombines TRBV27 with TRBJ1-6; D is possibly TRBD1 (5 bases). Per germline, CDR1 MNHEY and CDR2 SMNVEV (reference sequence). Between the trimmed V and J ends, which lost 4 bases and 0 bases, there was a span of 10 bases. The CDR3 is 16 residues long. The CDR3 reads CASSSRVYSYNSPLHF. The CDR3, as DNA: TGTGCCAGCAGTTCCAGGGTTTACTCCTATAATTCACCCCTCCACTTT.

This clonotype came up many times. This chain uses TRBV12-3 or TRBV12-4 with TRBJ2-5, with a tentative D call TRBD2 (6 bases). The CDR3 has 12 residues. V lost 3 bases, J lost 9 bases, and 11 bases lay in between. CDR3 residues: CASSFGSWAQYF. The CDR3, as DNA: TGTGCCAGCAGTTTCGGGAGTTGGGCCCAGTACTTC.

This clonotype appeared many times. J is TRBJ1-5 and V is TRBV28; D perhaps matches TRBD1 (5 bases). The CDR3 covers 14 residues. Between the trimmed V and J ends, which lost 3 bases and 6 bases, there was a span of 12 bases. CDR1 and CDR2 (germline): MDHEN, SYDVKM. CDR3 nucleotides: TGTGCCAGCAGTTTCGGGGGACTAGGTCAGCCCCAGCATTTT. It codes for CASSFGGLGQPQHF.

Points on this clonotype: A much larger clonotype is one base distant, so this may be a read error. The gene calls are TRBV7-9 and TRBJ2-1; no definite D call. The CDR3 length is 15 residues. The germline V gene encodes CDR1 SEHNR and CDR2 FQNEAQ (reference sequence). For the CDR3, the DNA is TGTGTCAGCAGCTTACAGCGCAGCTCCTACAATGAGCAGTTCTTC. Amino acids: CVSSLQRSSYNEQFF.

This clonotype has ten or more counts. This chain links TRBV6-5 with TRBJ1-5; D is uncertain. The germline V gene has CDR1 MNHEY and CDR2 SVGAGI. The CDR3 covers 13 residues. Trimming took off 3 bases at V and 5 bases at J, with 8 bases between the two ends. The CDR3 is CASSYSQDQPQHF. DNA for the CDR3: TGTGCCAGCAGTTATAGTCAAGATCAGCCCCAGCATTTT.

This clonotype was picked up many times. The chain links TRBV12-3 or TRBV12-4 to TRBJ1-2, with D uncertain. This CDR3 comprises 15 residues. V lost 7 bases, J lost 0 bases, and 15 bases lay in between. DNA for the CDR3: TGTGCCAGCAAAGGTTACATCGACGCTAACTATGGCTACACCTTC. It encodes CASKGYIDANYGYTF.

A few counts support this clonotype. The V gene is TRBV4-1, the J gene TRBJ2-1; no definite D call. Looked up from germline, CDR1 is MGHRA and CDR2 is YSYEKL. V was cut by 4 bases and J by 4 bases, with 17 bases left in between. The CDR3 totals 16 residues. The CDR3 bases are TGCGCCAGCAGCCCCGTAGGCAGGAGTACGTACAATGAGCAGTTCTTC. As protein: CASSPVGRSTYNEQFF.

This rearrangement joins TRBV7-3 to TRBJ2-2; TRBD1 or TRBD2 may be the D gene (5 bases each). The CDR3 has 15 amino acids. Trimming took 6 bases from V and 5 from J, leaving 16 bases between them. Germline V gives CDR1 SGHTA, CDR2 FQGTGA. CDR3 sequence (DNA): TGTGCCAGCAGTTCAGGGTCTAGCCGAACCGGGGAGCTGTTTTTT. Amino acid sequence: CASSSGSSRTGELFF.

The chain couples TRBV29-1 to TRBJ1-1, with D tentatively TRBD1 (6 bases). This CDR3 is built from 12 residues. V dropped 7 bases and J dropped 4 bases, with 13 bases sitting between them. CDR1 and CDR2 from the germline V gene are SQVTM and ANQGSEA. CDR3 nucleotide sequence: TGCAGCGGGCAGGGGTGGGGCACTGAAGCTTTCTTT. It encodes CSGQGWGTEAFF. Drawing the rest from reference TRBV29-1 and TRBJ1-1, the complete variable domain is SAVISQKPSRDICQRGTSLTIQCQVDSQVTMMFWYRQQPGQSLTLIATANQGSEATYESGFVIDKFPISRPNLTFSTLTVSNMSPEDSSIYLCSGQGWGTEAFFGQGTRLTVV.